A single sample gave rise to the 32 T cell receptor beta chains below, sequenced in a study of blood T cells in healthy people across ages. A sample-barcoded 5' primer and a J-beta primer mix were used in a second PCR of roughly 7 to 12 cycles. Each CDR3 protein gets one entry after TCRdb re-called the 5' RACE reads with MiXCR. Counted here are 1.5 million to 1.9 million distinct CDR3 sequences, 35% to 45% occurring once; the ten biggest clones make up approximately 4%. Source material: blood. These receptors originate from a woman in her late teens or twenties in good health.

The rearrangement links TRBV29-1 to TRBJ2-7; 9 bases match TRBD1. The CDR3 spans 14 residues. Per germline, CDR1 SQVTM and CDR2 ANQGSEA. V shed 8 bases, J shed 4 bases, and the junction held 12 bases outside the gene matches. This CDR3 is CSIQAGTGRYEQYF. Here the CDR3 DNA reads TGCAGCATTCAAGCCGGGACAGGGAGATACGAGCAGTACTTC.

As regards this clonotype: The junction differs from germline at one of its ends, possibly a read error. The chain carries TRBV4-1 and TRBJ1-1, with D possibly being TRBD1 (5 bases). The CDR3 sequence is 15 residues long. Germline loops: CDR1 MGHRA, CDR2 YSYEKL. The CDR3 loop is CVSSQDTGRYTEAFF. The CDR3 DNA reads as TGCGTCAGCAGCCAAGATACGGGGCGGTACACTGAAGCTTTCTTT.

V is TRBV25-1 and J is TRBJ2-4; 7 bases match TRBD1. The J call is in doubt because the DNA end fits TRBJ2-7 better. The CDR3 length is 13 residues. CDR1 MGHDK and CDR2 SYGVNS come from the germline V gene. CDR3 in amino acids: CASGIGQDHEQYF. The CDR3 nucleotides read TGTGCCAGCGGGATAGGACAGGACCACGAGCAGTACTTC.

About this clonotype itself: Sequence at one end of the junction differs from germline and may be a read error. The chain is built from TRBV4-3 and TRBJ2-3, with 8 nucleotides matching TRBD1. In germline, CDR1 is LGHNA, CDR2 YSLEER. The CDR3 length is 16 residues. CDR3 DNA sequence: TGCGCCAGCAGCCCGGACGGACAGGGCTTCGCAGATACGCAGGATTTT. This gives the protein CASSPDGQGFADTQDF.

The CDR3 nucleotides read TGCAGCGTTGAAGAGGGAGGGGGCAGAACGGGGTCTCCCTACGAGCAGTACTTC. It translates to CSVEEGGGRTGSPYEQYF. The V and J genes are TRBV29-1 and TRBJ2-7, with D perhaps TRBD1 or TRBD2 (7 bases each). Deletions cut 0 bases from V and 2 bases from J, with 23 bases between. In germline, CDR1 is SQVTM, CDR2 ANQGSEA. This CDR3 spans 18 amino acids.

The gene calls are TRBV5-1 and TRBJ2-1, with 13 bases that match TRBD2. The germline gives CDR1 SGHRS, CDR2 YFSETQ. Losses at the gene ends were 1 base for V and 6 bases for J; bases not matched to a gene: 7. This CDR3 contains 17 residues. CDR3 coding DNA: TGCGCCAGCAGCTTGCCGACTAGCGGGGGGCTAAGCAATGAGCAGTTCTTC. Protein sequence: CASSLPTSGGLSNEQFF.

This clonotype was observed a handful of times. The J gene is TRBJ1-2, the V gene TRBV29-1, with D maybe TRBD1 (5 bases). Germline assignment: CDR1 SQVTM and CDR2 ANQGSEA. The CDR3 contains 15 residues. Trimming took off 1 base at V and 0 bases at J, with 12 bases between the two ends. CDR3 nucleotide sequence: TGCAGCGTTGAAGGCAGGGCCGCTACTAACTATGGCTACACCTTC. Amino acid sequence: CSVEGRAATNYGYTF.

This chain uses TRBV6-2 or TRBV6-3 with TRBJ1-5; 7 bases are shared with TRBD1. V was clipped by 2 bases and J by 1 base; unmatched bases: 8. CDR3 length equals 17 residues. In germline, CDR1 is MNHEY, CDR2 SVGEGT. CDR3 sequence reads: CASSYLSGQDSNQPQHF. Here the CDR3 DNA reads TGTGCCAGCAGTTACCTTAGTGGACAGGACAGCAATCAGCCCCAGCATTTT.

V is TRBV4-2 and J is TRBJ1-1, with a possible D match to TRBD1 (5 bases). The CDR3 is 13 amino acids. Germline V gene sequence: CDR1 LGHNA, CDR2 YNFKEQ. V lost 4 bases and J 8 bases, leaving 14 bases between the germline ends. The CDR3, as DNA: TGTGCCAGCAGCCGAGAAGGCCAGGGAGAAGCTTTCTTT. It yields the protein CASSREGQGEAFF.

The chain employs TRBV3-1 and TRBJ1-1; D uncertain. The V and J ends lost 5 bases and 1 base respectively, with 14 bases between them. Germline V gene lookup returns CDR1 LGHDT and CDR2 YNNKEL (reference sequence). The CDR3 length is 15 residues. The CDR3 DNA follows: TGTGCCAGCAGCTATCGGTGGGGTGAGAACACTGAAGCTTTCTTT. Amino acids: CASSYRWGENTEAFF.

The chain links TRBV12-3 or TRBV12-4 to TRBJ1-1; no firm D call. This CDR3 spans 11 amino acids. With 5 bases removed from V and 10 bases from J, the gap between germline ends came to 11 bases. In DNA form, the CDR3 reads TGTGCCAGCAGTGTGGTGGGCCCAGCTTTCTTT. It encodes CASSVVGPAFF.

The J gene is TRBJ1-4, the V gene TRBV4-1, with a weak D call TRBD1 (6 bases). The CDR3 is 14 residues long. Trimming shortened V by 4 bases and J by 7 bases, and 13 bases separated the two germline ends. CDR1 is MGHRA, CDR2 YSYEKL, per germline. CDR3 DNA sequence: TGCGCCAGCAGCCGTTCTCCCAGGGGTGAAAAACTGTTTTTT. Translation gives CASSRSPRGEKLFF.

This clonotype was counted a few times. The CDR3 protein is CASSQGTSGTSNTQYF. DNA for the CDR3: TGTGCCAGCAGCCAGGGGACTAGCGGCACCTCGAATACGCAGTATTTT. The chain joins TRBV3-1 to TRBJ2-3, with 11 bases aligning to TRBD2. The CDR3 is made up of 16 amino acids. Germline V gene data show CDR1 as LGHDT and CDR2 as YNNKEL (reference sequence). Trimming at V came to 3 bases and at J to 7 bases, leaving 9 bases not matched to a gene.

The gene calls are TRBV4-1 and TRBJ1-2; TRBD1 agrees at 7 bases. Trimming cost V 0 bases and J 4 bases; bases outside gene matches: 5. The V gene's germline CDR1 is MGHRA and CDR2 YSYEKL. The CDR3 is 15 amino acids. DNA of the CDR3: TGCGCCAGCAGCCAAGAGGCGGGACAGCCCTATGGCTACACCTTC. Translating it yields CASSQEAGQPYGYTF.

The count of this clonotype is one. The rearrangement joins TRBV12-3 or TRBV12-4 to TRBJ2-5, with a possible D match to TRBD1 (6 bases). The CDR3 length is 13 residues. V gave up 5 bases and J gave up 5 bases, with 12 bases separating them. CDR3 coding DNA: TGTGCCAGCAGTACCTCAGGGGAGGAGACCCAGTACTTC. The encoded protein is CASSTSGEETQYF.

This clonotype has only a few counts. The chain is built from TRBV7-2 and TRBJ1-1, with D tentatively TRBD1 (5 bases). CDR3 length: 13 amino acids. Germline values: CDR1 SGHTA, CDR2 FQGNSA. V dropped 5 bases and J dropped 5 bases, with 12 bases sitting between them. CDR3 sequence (DNA): TGTGCCAGCAGCCCCGACGGGGGGACTGAAGCTTTCTTT. Its translation is CASSPDGGTEAFF.

This clonotype was counted ten times or more. J is TRBJ1-5 and V is TRBV12-3 or TRBV12-4; 10 bases line up with TRBD1. The CDR3 runs to 13 residues. The V segment lost 10 bases and the J segment 7 bases; nucleotides outside the gene matches: 7. CDR3 nucleotide sequence: TGTGCCACAAGACAGGGGGCATTACAGCCCCAGCATTTT. This codes for CATRQGALQPQHF.

This clonotype was counted ten times or more. The chain couples TRBV20-1 to TRBJ2-3, with 9 nucleotides matching TRBD1. Looked up from germline, CDR1 is DFQATT and CDR2 is SNEGSKA (reference sequence). The CDR3 is made up of 13 amino acids. J lost 3 bases, V lost 6 bases, and 4 bases had no gene match. CDR3 in DNA: TGCAGTGCCCTGGGACAGGGAACAGATACGCAGTATTTT. Protein sequence: CSALGQGTDTQYF.

The chain's CDR3 is CASSYTGDWGYGYTF. CDR3 sequence (DNA): TGCGCCAGCAGCTATACAGGGGATTGGGGCTATGGCTACACCTTC. The V call is TRBV5-1, the J call TRBJ1-2, with 7 bases identical to TRBD1. The CDR3 sequence is 15 residues long. The germline V gene has CDR1 SGHRS and CDR2 YFSETQ. The V segment lost 3 bases and the J segment 4 bases; nucleotides outside the gene matches: 9. The full variable domain, with the rest looked up from reference TRBV5-1 and TRBJ1-2, is KAGVTQTPRYLIKTRGQQVTLSCSPISGHRSVSWYQQTPGQGLQFLFEYFSETQRNKGNFPGRFSGRQFSNSRSEMNVSTLELGDSALYLCASSYTGDWGYGYTFGSGTRLTVV.

The rearrangement joins TRBV29-1 to TRBJ2-7; a possible D gene is TRBD2 (7 bases). Deletions cut 3 bases from V and 0 bases from J, with 21 bases between. The CDR3 consists of 17 residues. In germline, CDR1 is SQVTM, CDR2 ANQGSEA. CDR3 in DNA: TGCAGCGTTGAGATTGGGGGGGCAATCCATAGCTCCTACGAGCAGTACTTC. Encoded protein: CSVEIGGAIHSSYEQYF.

V usage is TRBV20-1 and J usage is TRBJ1-2; D not resolved. This CDR3 has 14 amino acids. Trimming took off 3 bases at V and 3 bases at J, with 14 bases between the two ends. Germline lookup yields CDR1 DFQATT and CDR2 SNEGSKA (reference sequence). This chain's CDR3 is CSASHTHGYYGYTF. CDR3 sequence (DNA): TGCAGTGCTAGTCACACACACGGTTACTATGGCTACACCTTC.

This clonotype has only a few counts. This chain connects TRBV7-2 to TRBJ2-7; 7 positions match TRBD2. With V trimmed by 5 bases and J by 3 bases, 10 bases remained unmatched. The germline V gene encodes CDR1 SGHTA and CDR2 FQGNSA. This CDR3 contains 15 residues. CDR3 in amino acids: CASSPQRGRGYEQYF. CDR3 sequence (DNA): TGTGCCAGCAGCCCACAGCGCGGGAGAGGCTACGAGCAGTACTTC.

The CDR3 reads CASSQEWRGPTVNEQFF. The CDR3 DNA sequence: TGTGCCAGCAGCCAAGAATGGCGGGGCCCAACCGTCAATGAGCAGTTCTTC. The genes are TRBV3-1 and TRBJ2-1, with TRBD2 as a possible D gene (6 bases). The germline V gene encodes CDR1 LGHDT and CDR2 YNNKEL (reference sequence). The CDR3 runs to 17 residues. V was shortened by 0 bases and J by 6 bases, with 18 bases between the two germline ends.

This chain joins TRBV14 and TRBJ1-6, with 8 bases identical to TRBD1. V shed 4 bases and J 10 bases; nucleotides not matched to a gene: 6. The CDR3 consists of 14 residues. Germline values: CDR1 SGHDN, CDR2 FVKESK. In DNA form, the CDR3 reads TGTGCCAGCAGCCCTCAGGGGGCATTGTCACCCCTCCACTTT. This sequence encodes CASSPQGALSPLHF.

The V gene is TRBV4-1, the J gene TRBJ2-5, with 7 bases that match TRBD1. The J call is doubtful: the DNA matches TRBJ2-4 better. Germline lookup yields CDR1 MGHRA and CDR2 YSYEKL. The CDR3 totals 15 residues. CDR3 sequence (DNA): TGCGCCAGCAGCCATGGACACTCAGGGGGAAACATTCAGTACTTC. The encoded protein is CASSHGHSGGNIQYF.

The rearrangement joins TRBV7-9 to TRBJ2-1; D is possibly TRBD2 (7 bases). V was clipped by 5 bases and J by 7 bases, with 24 bases between them. From germline, CDR1 is SEHNR and CDR2 FQNEAQ (reference sequence). The CDR3 runs to 17 residues. CDR3 region: CASSLRIGGGTGNEQFF. The CDR3 nucleotides read TGTGCCAGCAGCCTGCGCATCGGCGGGGGCACGGGGAATGAGCAGTTCTTC. Using reference TRBV7-9 and TRBJ2-1 for the parts outside the CDR3, the full variable domain is DTGVSQNPRHKITKRGQNVTFRCDPISEHNRLYWYRQTLGQGPEFLTYFQNEAQLEKSRLLSDRFSAERPKGSFSTLEIQRTEQGDSAMYLCASSLRIGGGTGNEQFFGPGTRLTVL.

This clonotype turned up a few times. The CDR3 DNA sequence: TGTGCCAGCAGCGCAAGTTTCCAGAACTATGGCTACACCTTC. This gives the protein CASSASFQNYGYTF. This chain connects TRBV27 to TRBJ1-2; D gene ambiguous. Trimming removed 6 bases from V and 2 bases from J, with 13 bases in between. The V gene's germline CDR1 is MNHEY and CDR2 SMNVEV (reference sequence). This CDR3 is 14 amino acids long.

V and J are TRBV30 and TRBJ1-1; D is uncertain. The V and J ends lost 2 bases and 8 bases respectively, with 12 bases between them. The CDR3 is made up of 12 amino acids. The germline V gene encodes CDR1 GTSNPN and CDR2 SVGIG (reference sequence). CDR3 DNA: TGTGCCTGGAGTTTTAGCGGAAGGGAAGCTTTCTTT. Translated: CAWSFSGREAFF.

The gene calls are TRBV5-1 and TRBJ2-5, with 11 nucleotides matching TRBD1. Germline assignment: CDR1 SGHRS and CDR2 YFSETQ. With V trimmed by 4 bases and J by 5 bases, 10 bases remained unmatched. The CDR3 contains 16 residues. The DNA for the CDR3 is TGCGCCAGCAGCAGGGATTCCGGGACAGGGGGGGAGACCCAGTACTTC. Residues: CASSRDSGTGGETQYF.

This chain links TRBV12-3 or TRBV12-4 with TRBJ2-1; a weak D match, TRBD2 (5 bases). Trimming took 6 bases from V and 4 from J, leaving 19 bases between them. The CDR3 has 16 amino acids. As DNA, the CDR3 is TGTGCCAGCAGCTCCCGGGGAGCGGCGGTTTACAATGAGCAGTTCTTC. The encoded protein is CASSSRGAAVYNEQFF.

The chain joins TRBV15 to TRBJ1-1; 8 bases match TRBD1. V lost 3 bases, J lost 4 bases, and 7 bases stayed unmatched. This CDR3 has 15 residues. Germline assignment: CDR1 LNHNV and CDR2 YYDKDF (reference sequence). CDR3 sequence: CATSRDRDPGTEAFF. The DNA for the CDR3 is TGTGCCACCAGCAGGGACAGGGACCCCGGCACTGAAGCTTTCTTT.

The V and J genes are TRBV6-5 and TRBJ2-5; D perhaps matches TRBD2 (5 bases). The CDR3 sequence is 13 residues long. CDR1 MNHEY and CDR2 SVGAGI come from the germline V gene. Trimming took 5 bases from V and 5 from J, leaving 12 bases between them. The CDR3 DNA reads as TGTGCCAGCAGTCAACTAGTCGGTGAGACCCAGTACTTC. Translated, it gives CASSQLVGETQYF.